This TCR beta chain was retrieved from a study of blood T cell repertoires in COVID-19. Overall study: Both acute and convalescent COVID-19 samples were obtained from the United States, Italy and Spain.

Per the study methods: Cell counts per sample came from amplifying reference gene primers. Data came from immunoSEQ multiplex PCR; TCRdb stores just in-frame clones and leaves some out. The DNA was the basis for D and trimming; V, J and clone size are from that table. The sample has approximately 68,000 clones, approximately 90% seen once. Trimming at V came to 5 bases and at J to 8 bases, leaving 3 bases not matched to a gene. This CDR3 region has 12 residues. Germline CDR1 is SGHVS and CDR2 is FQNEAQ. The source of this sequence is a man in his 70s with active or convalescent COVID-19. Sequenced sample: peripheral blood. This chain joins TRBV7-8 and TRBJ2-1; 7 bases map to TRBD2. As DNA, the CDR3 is TGTGCCAGCAGCCCCCGGGGGGATGAGCAGTTCTTC. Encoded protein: CASSPRGDEQFF.